This TCR beta chain was found in a study of blood T cell repertoires in COVID-19. Study context: Nucleic acid was either cDNA or gDNA, and it came from T cells, B-cell-depleted T cells, or PBMCs.

Original data processing: Cell counts per sample came from amplifying reference gene primers. Some clones are missing from TCRdb's copy, which holds only in-frame ones; the method was immunoSEQ multiplex PCR. The V and J calls and clone size are taken from that table; D and trimming were inferred from the DNA. This sample has roughly 500,000 clones, with more than 75% found just once. The junction had 6 bases not matched to a gene; V was cut back by 4 bases and J by 9 bases. Germline V gene lookup returns CDR1 MNHEY and CDR2 SMNVEV (reference sequence). There are 13 residues in the CDR3. In its sample, this clone was seen a few times. The study recruited people aged about 18 to 95 years across approximately 24 US areas. Participant-reported clinical history was the basis for cohort assignment.

Sequenced material: PBMCs or T cells enriched from blood (not recorded which). V usage is TRBV27 and J usage is TRBJ2-5; 9 bases are shared with TRBD1. This clonotype was sampled from a woman aged 35 to 49 who had recovered from COVID-19. CDR3 nucleotide sequence: TGTGCCAGCAGTTCGGGGACAGGGCTCCCCCAGTACTTC. Translated, it gives CASSSGTGLPQYF.